The rows below give T cell receptor beta chains drawn from one sample of a study of siplizumab effects on memory and regulatory T cells. Profiling relied on immunoSEQ multiplex PCR, and the TCRdb table lists in-frame clones only, not all of them. The repertoire holds just over 60,000 clones, with around 80% as singletons. The material sequenced was memory CD4+ T cells sorted from blood. Receptor source: a human donor in good health. Each CDR3 is given with its conserved first and last residue. Fields, in order: J gene, D gene, V gene, CDR3 length, clone size, CDR3 DNA, CDR3 protein. A D gene is named only where the DNA matches it firmly. Only part of the rows carry a size: once, few, many, or a class if the clone is expanded.

J: TRBJ2-3; D: .; V: TRBV7-3; length: 16; size: .; DNA: TGTGCCAGCAGCTTAGGAGGGTCCATGGGCACAGATACGCAGTATTTT; CDR3: CASSLGGSMGTDTQYF
J: TRBJ2-5; D: .; V: TRBV5-4; length: 15; size: .; DNA: TGTGCCAGCAGCTTCCCCTGGGCAGCTCAAGAGACCCAGTACTTC; CDR3: CASSFPWAAQETQYF
J: TRBJ2-1; D: TRBD1; V: TRBV4-1; length: 15; size: .; DNA: TGCGCCAGCAGCCAGGGACAGGGGATCTACAATGAGCAGTTCTTC; CDR3: CASSQGQGIYNEQFF
J: TRBJ2-5; D: TRBD2; V: TRBV7-6; length: 17; size: .; DNA: TGTGCCAGCAGCTCGGGACTAGCGGGGGGGCCTCTGGAGACCCAGTACTTC; CDR3: CASSSGLAGGPLETQYF
J: TRBJ1-1; D: .; V: TRBV4-1; length: 14; size: few; DNA: TGCGCCAGCAGCCAAGGAACAGGGCTCGTTGAAGCTTTCTTT; CDR3: CASSQGTGLVEAFF
J: TRBJ2-5; D: TRBD1; V: TRBV5-4; length: 15; size: .; DNA: TGTGCCAGCAGCTTGGCGACAGGGGGTAGAGAGACCCAGTACTTC; CDR3: CASSLATGGRETQYF
J: TRBJ1-6; D: .; V: TRBV6-5; length: 15; size: few; DNA: TGTGCCAGCAGTTACTCGACGGGGGCGAGTTCACCCCTCCACTTT; CDR3: CASSYSTGASSPLHF
J: TRBJ2-3; D: TRBD2; V: TRBV7-2; length: 15; size: few; DNA: TGTGCCAGCAGCACCCGACTAGCGGGCACAGATACGCAGTATTTT; CDR3: CASSTRLAGTDTQYF
J: TRBJ2-3; D: TRBD2; V: TRBV19; length: 16; size: .; DNA: TGTGCCAGTAGTATAGATAGCGGGGGGGCCACAGATACGCAGTATTTT; CDR3: CASSIDSGGATDTQYF
J: TRBJ2-5; D: TRBD2; V: TRBV11-2; length: 13; size: .; DNA: TGTGCCAGCAGCGGTCCTAGCGGGGAGACCCAGTACTTC; CDR3: CASSGPSGETQYF
J: TRBJ1-3; D: .; V: TRBV4-1; length: 17; size: .; DNA: TGCGCCAGCAGCCCCATCCGCCTCGGGGGCTCTGGAAACACCATATATTTT; CDR3: CASSPIRLGGSGNTIYF
J: TRBJ2-1; D: TRBD2; V: TRBV30; length: 13; size: .; DNA: TGTGCCTGCTCGCGCGGGGGGGCTAGTGAGCAGTTCTTC; CDR3: CACSRGGASEQFF
J: TRBJ2-2; D: TRBD1; V: TRBV19; length: 14; size: few; DNA: TGTGCCAGTAGTCCCCGACAGGGCACCGGGGAGCTGTTTTTT; CDR3: CASSPRQGTGELFF
J: TRBJ1-4; D: .; V: TRBV2; length: 13; size: .; DNA: TGTGCCAGCAGCTTTGGGTTAGGTGAAAAACTGTTTTTT; CDR3: CASSFGLGEKLFF
J: TRBJ2-3; D: .; V: TRBV5-1; length: 16; size: .; DNA: TGCGCCAGCAGCTTAGGGGGGGGGACCCCCACAGATACGCAGTATTTT; CDR3: CASSLGGGTPTDTQYF
J: TRBJ1-2; D: TRBD1; V: TRBV5-4; length: 16; size: .; DNA: TGTGCCAGCAGCTTGGTTTCCCAGGGGGCGCAGAGTCGCTACACCTTC; CDR3: CASSLVSQGAQSRYTF
J: TRBJ2-7; D: TRBD1; V: TRBV5-6; length: 14; size: .; DNA: TGTGCCAGCAGCTCAATGACAGGGTACTACGAGCAGTACTTC; CDR3: CASSSMTGYYEQYF
J: TRBJ2-7; D: .; V: TRBV28; length: 14; size: .; DNA: TGTGCCAGCAGTCTATATGACGGTACCTACGAGCAGTACTTC; CDR3: CASSLYDGTYEQYF
J: TRBJ1-6; D: .; V: TRBV5-4; length: 16; size: .; DNA: TGTGCCAGCAGCGCGTCTGGAAGCTCCTATAATTCACCCCTCCACTTT; CDR3: CASSASGSSYNSPLHF
J: TRBJ2-5; D: .; V: TRBV15; length: 15; size: .; DNA: TGTGCCACCAGCAGAGTTCGGGGAATGCAAGAGGCCCAGTACTTC; CDR3: CATSRVRGMQEAQYF
J: TRBJ2-3; D: .; V: TRBV10-3; length: 14; size: once; DNA: TGTGCCATCAGTGAGTCTGTGTCGGGAGATACGCAGTATTTT; CDR3: CAISESVSGDTQYF
J: TRBJ2-1; D: .; V: TRBV25-1; length: 15; size: .; DNA: TGTGCCAGCAGTGGGGGATCGGGACTCCCTATCGAGCAGTTCTTC; CDR3: CASSGGSGLPIEQFF
J: TRBJ2-5; D: TRBD2; V: TRBV7-2; length: 14; size: .; DNA: TGTGCCAGCCGGGGGGGCGCCCCTGGGGAGACCCAGTACTTC; CDR3: CASRGGAPGETQYF
J: TRBJ1-1; D: .; V: TRBV7-9; length: 14; size: .; DNA: TGTGCCAGCAGCTCACGTTTGGTAGACACTGAAGCTTTCTTC; CDR3: CASSSRLVDTEAFF
J: TRBJ2-2; D: .; V: TRBV11-1; length: 13; size: .; DNA: TGTGCCAGCAGCCCCGGGGGAACCGGGGAGCTGTTTTTT; CDR3: CASSPGGTGELFF
J: TRBJ2-3; D: .; V: TRBV6-6; length: 13; size: few; DNA: TGTGCCAGCACCCCTGATTGGGCAGATACGCAGTATTTT; CDR3: CASTPDWADTQYF